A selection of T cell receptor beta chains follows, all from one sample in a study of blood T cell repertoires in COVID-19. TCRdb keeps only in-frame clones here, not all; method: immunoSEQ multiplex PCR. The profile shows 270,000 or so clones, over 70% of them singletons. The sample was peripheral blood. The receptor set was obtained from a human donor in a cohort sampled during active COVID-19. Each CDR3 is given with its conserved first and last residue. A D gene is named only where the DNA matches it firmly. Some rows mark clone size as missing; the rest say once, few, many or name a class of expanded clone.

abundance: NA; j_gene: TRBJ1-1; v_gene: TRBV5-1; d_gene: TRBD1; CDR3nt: TGCGCCAGCAGCCTGGACGGGACAGGCACTGAAGCTTTCTTT; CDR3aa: CASSLDGTGTEAFF
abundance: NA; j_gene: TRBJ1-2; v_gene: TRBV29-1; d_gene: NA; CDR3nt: TGCAGCGAACTAGGGTGGGACTATGGCTACACCTTC; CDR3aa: CSELGWDYGYTF
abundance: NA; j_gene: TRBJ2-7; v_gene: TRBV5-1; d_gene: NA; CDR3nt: TGCGCCAGCAGCTTGTCGGGTACCTACGAGCAGTACTTC; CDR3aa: CASSLSGTYEQYF
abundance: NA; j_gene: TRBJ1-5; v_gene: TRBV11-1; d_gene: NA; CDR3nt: TGTGCCAGCAGCTTAGTAACAGGGTTCCGTCAGCCCCAGCATTTT; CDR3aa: CASSLVTGFRQPQHF
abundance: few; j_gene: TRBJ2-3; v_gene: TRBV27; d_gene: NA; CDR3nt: TGTGCCAGCAGTTTAAAAGTGGCGGGGATTCCAGATACGCAGTATTTT; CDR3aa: CASSLKVAGIPDTQYF
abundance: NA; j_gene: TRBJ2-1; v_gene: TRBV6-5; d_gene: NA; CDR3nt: TGTGCCAGCAGTCGGGAATCCGGGGTCGGTGAGCAGTTCTTC; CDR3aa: CASSRESGVGEQFF
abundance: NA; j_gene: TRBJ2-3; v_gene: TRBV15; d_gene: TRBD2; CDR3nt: TGTGCCACCAGCAGAGAGGGACTAGCCCCCACAGATACGCAGTATTTT; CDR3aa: CATSREGLAPTDTQYF
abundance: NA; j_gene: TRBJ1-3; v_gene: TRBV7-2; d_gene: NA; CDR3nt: TGTGCCAGCAGCCAACCAGGGGCGGGAAACACCATATATTTT; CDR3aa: CASSQPGAGNTIYF
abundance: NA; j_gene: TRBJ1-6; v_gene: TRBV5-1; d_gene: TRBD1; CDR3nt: TGCGCCAGCAGCTTGGCTCAGGGGGCAAATTCACCCCTCCACTTT; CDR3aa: CASSLAQGANSPLHF
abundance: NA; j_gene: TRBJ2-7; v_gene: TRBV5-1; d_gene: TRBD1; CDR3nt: TGCGCCAGCAGCTTTCAAGGACAGGAGGCCCCCTACGAGCAGTACTTC; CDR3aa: CASSFQGQEAPYEQYF
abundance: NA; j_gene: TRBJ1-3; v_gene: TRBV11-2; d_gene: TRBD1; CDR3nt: TGTGCCAGCAGCCGGACAGGGGCTGGAAACACCATATATTTT; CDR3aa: CASSRTGAGNTIYF
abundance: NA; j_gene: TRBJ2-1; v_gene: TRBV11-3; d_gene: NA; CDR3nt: TGTGCCAGCAGCTTAGCGGGGGGCGCTGAGCAGTTCTTC; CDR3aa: CASSLAGGAEQFF
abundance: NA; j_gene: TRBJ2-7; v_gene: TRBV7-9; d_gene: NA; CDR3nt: TGTGCCAGCAGCCCTTATCGGACAGAAGCCTACGAGCAGTACTTC; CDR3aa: CASSPYRTEAYEQYF
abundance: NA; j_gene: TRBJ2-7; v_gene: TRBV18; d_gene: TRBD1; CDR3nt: TGTGCCAGCTCACCACCGATCTTAGACAGGGTCGTCTACGAGCAGTACTTC; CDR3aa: CASSPPILDRVVYEQYF
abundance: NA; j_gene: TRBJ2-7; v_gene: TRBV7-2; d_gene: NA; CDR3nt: TGTGCCAGCAGCTTAGTGAAGGGGTTCTACGAGCAGTACTTC; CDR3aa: CASSLVKGFYEQYF
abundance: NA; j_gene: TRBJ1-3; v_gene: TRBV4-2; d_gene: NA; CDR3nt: TGTGCCAGCAGCCGAGATGAGGCCTCTGGAAACACCATATATTTT; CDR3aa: CASSRDEASGNTIYF
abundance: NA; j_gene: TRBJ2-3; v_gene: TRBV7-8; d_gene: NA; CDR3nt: TGTGCCAGCAGCCCGGAGCAGATCACAGATACGCAGTATTTT; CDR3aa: CASSPEQITDTQYF
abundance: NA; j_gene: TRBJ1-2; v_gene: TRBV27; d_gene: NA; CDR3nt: TGTGCCAGCAGTTCTAATCCCTATGGCTACACCTTC; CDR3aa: CASSSNPYGYTF
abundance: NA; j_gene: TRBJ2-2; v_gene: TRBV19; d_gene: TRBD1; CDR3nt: TGTGCCAGTATGGGGACAGGGGGCACCGGGGAGCTGTTTTTT; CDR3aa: CASMGTGGTGELFF
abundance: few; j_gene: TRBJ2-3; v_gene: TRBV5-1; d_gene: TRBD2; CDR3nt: TGCGCCAGCAGCTCGCGGACTAGCGGGGGGGCGGATACGCAGTATTTT; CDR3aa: CASSSRTSGGADTQYF
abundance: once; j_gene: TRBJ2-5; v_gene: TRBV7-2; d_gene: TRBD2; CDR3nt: TGTGCCAGCAGCCGGGGACTCGGGGGGGGGCGGGAGACCCAGTACTTC; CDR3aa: CASSRGLGGGRETQYF
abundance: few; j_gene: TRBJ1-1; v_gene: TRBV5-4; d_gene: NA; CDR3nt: TGTGCCAGCAGATTTGGCGGGCGGATGAACACTGAAGCTTTCTTT; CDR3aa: CASRFGGRMNTEAFF
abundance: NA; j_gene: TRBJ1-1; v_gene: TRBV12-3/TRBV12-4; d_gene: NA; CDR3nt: TGTGCCAGCAGTCTCGCGAGGGATACTGAAGCTTTCTTT; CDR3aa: CASSLARDTEAFF
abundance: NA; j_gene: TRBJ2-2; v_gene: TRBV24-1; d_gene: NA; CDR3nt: TGTGCCACCAGTCGTCTTCATGGGGGCGGCGGGGAGCTGTTTTTT; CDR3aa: CATSRLHGGGGELFF
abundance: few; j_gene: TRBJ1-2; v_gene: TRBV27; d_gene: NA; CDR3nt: TGTGCCAGCAGTTTCGCCGCGACATCAAACTATGGCTACACCTTC; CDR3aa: CASSFAATSNYGYTF
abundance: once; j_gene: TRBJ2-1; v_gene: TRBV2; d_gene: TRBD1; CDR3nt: TGTGCCAGCAATGACAGGGGCTCCTACAATGAGCAGTTCTTC; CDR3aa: CASNDRGSYNEQFF
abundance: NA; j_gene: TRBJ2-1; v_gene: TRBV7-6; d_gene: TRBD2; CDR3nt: TGTGCCAGCAGCTTCGCCTCTAGCGGAACCTACAATGAGCAGTTCTTC; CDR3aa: CASSFASSGTYNEQFF
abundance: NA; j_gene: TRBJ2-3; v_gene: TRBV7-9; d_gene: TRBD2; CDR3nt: TGTGCCAGCAGGGGACTACTCACAGATACGCAGTATTTT; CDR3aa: CASRGLLTDTQYF
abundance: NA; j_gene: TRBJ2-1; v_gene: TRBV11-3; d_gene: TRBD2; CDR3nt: TGTGCCAGCAGCCAAGGGAAAATAGCGGGGCATGAGCAGTTCTTC; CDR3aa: CASSQGKIAGHEQFF
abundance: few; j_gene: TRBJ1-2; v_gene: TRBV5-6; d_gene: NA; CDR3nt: TGTGCCAGCAGCTTGAATTGGCAGGGATTAAGCGGCTACACCTTC; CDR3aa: CASSLNWQGLSGYTF
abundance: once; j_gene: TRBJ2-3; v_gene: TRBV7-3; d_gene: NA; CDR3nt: TGTGCCAGCAGCTTAACCCTAGTAGATACGCAGTATTTT; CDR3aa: CASSLTLVDTQYF
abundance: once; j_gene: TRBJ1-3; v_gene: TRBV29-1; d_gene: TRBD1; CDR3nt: TGCAGCGTTGAGGGGCAGGGGGCGGGAAACACCATATATTTT; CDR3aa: CSVEGQGAGNTIYF
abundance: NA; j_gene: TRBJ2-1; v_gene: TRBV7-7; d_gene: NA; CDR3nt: TGTGCTAGCAGCTTAGGAGCTGGGCCTGACAATGAGCAGTTCTTC; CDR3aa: CASSLGAGPDNEQFF
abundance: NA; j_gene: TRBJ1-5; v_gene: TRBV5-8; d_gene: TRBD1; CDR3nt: TGTGCCAGCAGCCAACACCGGGACAGGCAAGATAGCAATCAGCCCCAGCATTTT; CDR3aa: CASSQHRDRQDSNQPQHF
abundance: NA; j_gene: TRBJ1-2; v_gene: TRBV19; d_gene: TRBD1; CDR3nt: TGTGCCAGTAGTACATCTTCGGGGACAGGGTATGGCTACACCTTC; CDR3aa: CASSTSSGTGYGYTF
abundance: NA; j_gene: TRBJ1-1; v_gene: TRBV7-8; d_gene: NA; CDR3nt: TGTGCCAGCAGCTTAGGCGGGCAGGGAGGCGCTGAAGCTTTCTTT; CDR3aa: CASSLGGQGGAEAFF
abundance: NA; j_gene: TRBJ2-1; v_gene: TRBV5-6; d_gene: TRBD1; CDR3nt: TGTGCCAGCAGCGAACCCGGTGGACAGGGCGGCGATATGCAGTTCTTC; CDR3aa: CASSEPGGQGGDMQFF
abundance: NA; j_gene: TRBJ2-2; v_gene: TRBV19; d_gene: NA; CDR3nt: TGTGCCAGTACCTCAGGGTTCCCGAACACCGGGGAGCTGTTTTTT; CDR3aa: CASTSGFPNTGELFF
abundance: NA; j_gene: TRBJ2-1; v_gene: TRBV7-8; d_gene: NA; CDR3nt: TGTGCCAGCAGCTTAAGAGCTAGCTTGGGCAATGAGCAGTTCTTC; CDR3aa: CASSLRASLGNEQFF
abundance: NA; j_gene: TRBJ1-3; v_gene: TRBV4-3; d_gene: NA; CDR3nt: TGCGCCAGCAGCCAGGGGAGAGCCTCTGGAAACACCATATATTTT; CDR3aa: CASSQGRASGNTIYF
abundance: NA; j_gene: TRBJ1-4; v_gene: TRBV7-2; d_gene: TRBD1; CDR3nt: TGTGCCAGCAGCTTAGACGAGCGGACAGGGATCTTCCAAGAAAAACTGTTTTTT; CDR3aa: CASSLDERTGIFQEKLFF
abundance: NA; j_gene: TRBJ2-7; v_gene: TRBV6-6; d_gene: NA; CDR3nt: TGTGCCAGCAGTTACCGCCGGGGCTACGAGCAGTACTTC; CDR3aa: CASSYRRGYEQYF
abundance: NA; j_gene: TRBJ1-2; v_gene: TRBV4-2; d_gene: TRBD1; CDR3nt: TGTGCCAGCAGCCGGTCGGCGACTGGCGTGGCAGGGGGCGCCCCGGACTATGGCTACACCTTC; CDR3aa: CASSRSATGVAGGAPDYGYTF
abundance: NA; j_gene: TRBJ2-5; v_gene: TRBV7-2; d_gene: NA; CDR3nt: TGTGCCAGCAGCCCAGGGTGGCCCTTGGGGGAGACCCAGTACTTC; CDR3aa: CASSPGWPLGETQYF
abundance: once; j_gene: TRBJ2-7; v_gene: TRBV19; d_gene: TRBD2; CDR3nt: TGTGCCAGTAGGACACTAGCGGGAGGCTCCCAAGATGAGCAGTACTTC; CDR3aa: CASRTLAGGSQDEQYF
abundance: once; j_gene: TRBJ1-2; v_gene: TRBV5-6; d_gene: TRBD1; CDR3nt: TGTGCCAGCAGCGTACCGGGACAGGGGAGCTATGGCTACACCTTC; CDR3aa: CASSVPGQGSYGYTF
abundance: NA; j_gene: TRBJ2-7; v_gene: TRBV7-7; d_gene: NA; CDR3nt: TGTGCTAGCAGCCGCGGACTGCAAGGCGAGCAGTACTTC; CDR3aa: CASSRGLQGEQYF